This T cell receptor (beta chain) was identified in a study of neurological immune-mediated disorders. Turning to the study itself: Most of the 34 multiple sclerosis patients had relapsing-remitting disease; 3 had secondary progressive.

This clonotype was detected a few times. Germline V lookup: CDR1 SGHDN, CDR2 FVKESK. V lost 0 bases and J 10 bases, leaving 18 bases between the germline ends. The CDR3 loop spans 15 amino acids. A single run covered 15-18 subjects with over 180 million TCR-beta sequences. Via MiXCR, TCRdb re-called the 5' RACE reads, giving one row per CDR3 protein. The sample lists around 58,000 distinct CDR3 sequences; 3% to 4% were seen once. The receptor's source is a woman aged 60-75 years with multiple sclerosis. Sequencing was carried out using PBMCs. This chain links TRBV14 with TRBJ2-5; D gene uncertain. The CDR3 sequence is CASSQDNLVRKNQYF. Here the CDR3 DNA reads TGTGCCAGCAGCCAAGATAATCTAGTCAGAAAGAACCAGTACTTC.